This is a list of T cell receptor beta chains from one sample in a study of blood T cell repertoires in COVID-19. This table comes from immunoSEQ multiplex PCR, and its TCRdb copy is limited to in-frame clones, with some not included. The table records some 200,000 clones, approximately 87% of them present only once. Sequencing used peripheral blood. The receptors originated from a woman in her seventies with acute or convalescent COVID-19. Each CDR3 is given with its conserved first and last residue. D genes are given only for firm matches. The listing skips clone size in some rows; elsewhere it reads once, few, many or a size class.

>TRBJ2-7|NA|TRBV12-3/TRBV12-4|NA
TGTGCCTCCCGGGGAGTCTCCTACGAGCAGTACTTC
CASRGVSYEQYF
>TRBJ2-5|NA|TRBV6-5|NA
TGTGCCAGCACCGGGGGCCAAGAGACCCAGTACTTC
CASTGGQETQYF
>TRBJ2-1|NA|TRBV7-9|NA
TGTGCCAGCAGTCGCACAGGGCTAGCAGTTAGCAATGAGCAGTTCTTC
CASSRTGLAVSNEQFF
>TRBJ2-1|TRBD1|TRBV6-9|once
TGTGCCAGCAGTGCATACAGGGGAAGCCATGAGCAGTTCTTC
CASSAYRGSHEQFF
>TRBJ2-7|TRBD1|TRBV5-1|once
TGCGCCAGCAGCTCCACCACAGGGGGCCAATACGAGCAGTACTTC
CASSSTTGGQYEQYF
>TRBJ2-1|NA|TRBV5-1|NA
TGCGCCAGCAGTTCAGGGGCCGGTGAGCAGTTCTTC
CASSSGAGEQFF
>TRBJ2-1|NA|TRBV6-2/TRBV6-3|NA
TGTGCCAGCAGCATTTTTGCGAATGAGCAGTTCTTC
CASSIFANEQFF
>TRBJ2-3|NA|TRBV5-8|NA
TGTGCCAGCAGCTTCGGTCTCGGCACAGATACGCAGTATTTT
CASSFGLGTDTQYF
>TRBJ2-1|TRBD1|TRBV7-2|NA
TGTGCCAGCAGCAGAAGCCACAGGGGAGTGAAGAATGAGCAGTTCTTC
CASSRSHRGVKNEQFF
>TRBJ1-1|NA|TRBV6-5|NA
TGTGCCAGCAGACAGGGACATTGGAACACTGAAGCTTTCTTT
CASRQGHWNTEAFF
>TRBJ1-5|TRBD1|TRBV4-1|NA
TGCGCCAGCAGCCAATCCACAGGGGTTCAGCCCCAGCATTTT
CASSQSTGVQPQHF
>TRBJ1-1|NA|TRBV12-1|NA
TGTGCCAGCAGCAAGAGGACAGGGGGCTTAAACACTGAAGCTTTCTTT
CASSKRTGGLNTEAFF